This TCR beta chain was profiled in a study of tumor-infiltrating lymphocytes in primary liver carcinoma. Overall study: Tumors, staged T1-T3 N0M0, spanned about 4.2 to 11 cm.

CDR3 length equals 14 residues. The germline V gene has CDR1 LNHNV and CDR2 YYDKDF (reference sequence). Study-level points and caveats: In tumor-adjacent and tumor-blood pairs, overlap was lower than in tumor region pairs.

The researchers produced TCR beta cDNA from around 500 ng total RNA with a constant-region primer. Investigators got TCR beta libraries out of three nested multiplex PCR rounds, done with slightly modified ARM-PCR. TRBV1-TRBV30 forward primers paired with a C-beta reverse primer were used in the first two PCR rounds, which ran 9 to 10 cycles each. TCRdb redid the calling of the multiplex PCR reads with MiXCR, one entry per CDR3 protein. There are 30,000 to 40,000 distinct CDR3 sequences in the sample; around 74% occur only once, and approximately 15% lies in the top ten. With regard to this clonotype: Its antigen remains unidentified. A read error may produce the germline difference seen at one junction end.

Joint extraction of RNA and DNA used roughly 18-34 mg of bulk tissue that was unsorted. Resecting the tumor surgically was how the patients' primary liver carcinoma was treated. Every tumor specimen contained over 75% viable tumor cells. This rearrangement joins TRBV15 to TRBJ1-1; D is ambiguous. The specimen sequenced was liver tumor tissue from sampling region 4. As for subset: tumor region T4, right-lateral pole. This TCR came from a man aged 35 to 55 with primary liver carcinoma and hepatitis B virus infection. CDR3 sequence (DNA): TGTTCCACCAGTAGAGATCATGCGGGGACTGAAGCTTTCTTT. Protein sequence: CSTSRDHAGTEAFF. Looking up the rest from reference TRBV15 and TRBJ1-1 gives the full variable domain: DAMVIQNPRYQVTQFGKPVTLSCSQTLNHNVMYWYQQKSSQAPKLLFHYYDKDFNNEADTPDNFQSRRPNTSFCFLDIRSPGLGDTAMYLCSTSRDHAGTEAFFGQGTRLTVV.